The 14 T cell receptor beta chains reported below all come from one sample, sequenced in a study of OX40 agonist ivuxolimab in advanced cancers. Clones were sequenced by immunoSEQ multiplex PCR, and TCRdb holds only the in-frame ones, with some missing. Here the sample spans 10,000 to 15,000 clones, around four fifths being singletons. Material: CD4+ or CD8+ T cells sorted from blood, obtained in a trial of the OX40 agonist ivuxolimab. The receptors stem from an adult with an advanced solid tumor such as melanoma, head and neck, liver or kidney cancer.

This chain uses TRBV7-9 with TRBJ2-2, with no clear D. CDR3 size: 14 residues. Trimming took 7 bases from V and 0 from J, leaving 9 bases between them. Germline values: CDR1 SEHNR, CDR2 FQNEAQ (reference sequence). CDR3 amino acids: CASTPWSNTGELFF. As DNA, the CDR3 is TGTGCCAGCACCCCGTGGTCGAACACCGGGGAGCTGTTTTTT.

The chain combines TRBV29-1 with TRBJ1-2, with D uncertain. The CDR3 spans 13 residues. The germline CDR1 and CDR2 sequences are SQVTM and ANQGSEA. Trimming took off 5 bases at V and 0 bases at J, with 10 bases between the two ends. The CDR3 loop is CSVKGFPNYGYTF. CDR3 in DNA: TGCAGCGTTAAGGGTTTTCCTAACTATGGCTACACCTTC.

This rearrangement joins TRBV27 to TRBJ2-7; 9 bases match TRBD2. The ends lost 8 bases at V and 10 bases at J; junction bases unmatched: 12. The CDR3 totals 13 residues. Germline V CDR1 and CDR2: MNHEY, SMNVEV (reference sequence). The CDR3 DNA reads TGTGCCAGCTTCCGGCTAGCGGGGCGCAACCAGTACTTC. Translating it yields CASFRLAGRNQYF.

The chain carries TRBV19 and TRBJ1-5, with 8 bases fitting TRBD1. With V trimmed by 5 bases and J by 5 bases, 5 bases remained unmatched. The germline V gene encodes CDR1 LNHDA and CDR2 SQIVND (reference sequence). The CDR3 is 14 amino acids. The CDR3 region is CASSARQGHQPQHF. The CDR3 region has the DNA TGTGCCAGTAGTGCTCGACAGGGGCATCAGCCCCAGCATTTT.

V gene TRBV7-9 combines with J gene TRBJ1-1; D is undetermined. The CDR3 length is 13 residues. Germline V gene data show CDR1 as SEHNR and CDR2 as FQNEAQ (reference sequence). Trimming pared 0 bases from V and 5 bases from J, leaving 7 bases between. The CDR3 loop is CASSLATWTEAFF. The CDR3 nucleotides are TGTGCCAGCAGCTTAGCGACTTGGACTGAAGCTTTCTTT. Full variable domain (outside the CDR3, taken from reference TRBV7-9 and TRBJ1-1): DTGVSQNPRHKITKRGQNVTFRCDPISEHNRLYWYRQTLGQGPEFLTYFQNEAQLEKSRLLSDRFSAERPKGSFSTLEIQRTEQGDSAMYLCASSLATWTEAFFGQGTRLTVV.

In this sample, this clone is large. CDR3 sequence: CASSLLGGQWDLYEQYF. CDR3 nucleotides: TGTGCCAGCAGTTTATTGGGTGGACAGTGGGATCTCTACGAGCAGTACTTC. The chain links TRBV28 to TRBJ2-7, with a tentative D call TRBD1 (6 bases). This CDR3 has 17 amino acids. V gave up 1 base and J gave up 3 bases, with 19 bases separating them. The germline gives CDR1 MDHEN, CDR2 SYDVKM.

V gene TRBV30 combines with J gene TRBJ1-2; 10 bases are a match to TRBD1. The CDR3 extends over 14 amino acids. The V and J ends lost 1 base and 7 bases, in that order; junction bases with no gene match: 6. Germline assignment: CDR1 GTSNPN and CDR2 SVGIG (reference sequence). The CDR3 DNA reads as TGTGCCTGGAGTGGGCCGACAGGGGGCCGTGGCTACACCTTC. Protein product: CAWSGPTGGRGYTF.

This clone was counted a few times. J is TRBJ2-1 and V is TRBV27; D is unclear. Germline V gene data show CDR1 as MNHEY and CDR2 as SMNVEV (reference sequence). V was shortened by 1 base and J by 3 bases, with 4 bases between the two germline ends. The CDR3 runs 13 residues. CDR3 bases: TGTGCCAGCAGTTTATTCAGCTACAATGAGCAGTTCTTC. It encodes CASSLFSYNEQFF.

For this clone: At one boundary the junction diverges from the germline segment, which might be a read error. The rearrangement links TRBV5-4 to TRBJ2-1, with a possible D match to TRBD2 (6 bases). This CDR3 has 15 residues. Per germline, CDR1 SGHNT and CDR2 YYREEE (reference sequence). The CDR3 nucleotides read TGTGCCCGCAGCTTGCGTAGCGGACGGGGCGAGGTGCAGCTCTTC. Translating it yields CARSLRSGRGEVQLF.

This chain links TRBV9 with TRBJ2-1, with 7 positions matching TRBD1. Germline values: CDR1 SGDLS, CDR2 YYNGEE. The V segment lost 3 bases and the J segment 0 bases; nucleotides outside the gene matches: 9. CDR3 length: 17 amino acids. CDR3 sequence (DNA): TGTGCCAGCAGCGCAAAACAGGGGCGTAGCTCCTACAATGAGCAGTTCTTC. Its protein is CASSAKQGRSSYNEQFF.

V and J are TRBV28 and TRBJ2-1; D gene ambiguous. Per germline, CDR1 MDHEN and CDR2 SYDVKM. The CDR3 has 16 residues. V dropped 4 bases and J dropped 1 base, with 14 bases sitting between them. CDR3 amino acids: CASSSPVVVSYNEQFF. The CDR3 DNA is TGTGCCAGCAGTTCCCCCGTGGTAGTTTCCTACAATGAGCAGTTCTTC.

In DNA form, the CDR3 reads TGTGCCAGCAGCTTAGAGTGGGGGAGCAATCAGCCCCAGCATTTT. It translates to CASSLEWGSNQPQHF. V is TRBV7-2 and J is TRBJ1-5; D perhaps matches TRBD1 (5 bases). With 1 base removed from V and 1 base from J, the gap between germline ends came to 8 bases. The CDR3 has 15 residues. From germline, CDR1 is SGHTA and CDR2 FQGNSA.

This chain links TRBV4-1 with TRBJ2-1; the D gene could be TRBD1 or TRBD2 (5 bases each). Looked up from germline, CDR1 is MGHRA and CDR2 is YSYEKL. This CDR3 spans 15 amino acids. V gave up 0 bases and J gave up 10 bases, with 16 bases separating them. CDR3 nucleotides: TGCGCCAGCAGCCAAGATCCGGGGCCTATAGAGGAGCAGTTCTTC. This encodes CASSQDPGPIEEQFF.

V usage is TRBV9 and J usage is TRBJ1-5; D gene ambiguous. Per germline, CDR1 SGDLS and CDR2 YYNGEE. CDR3 size: 15 residues. Trimming left V 4 bases short and J 5 bases short, with 16 bases between. The CDR3 region has the DNA TGTGCCAGCAGCCCCGAAGGAGGGTCCCATCAGCCCCAGCATTTT. Its translation is CASSPEGGSHQPQHF.